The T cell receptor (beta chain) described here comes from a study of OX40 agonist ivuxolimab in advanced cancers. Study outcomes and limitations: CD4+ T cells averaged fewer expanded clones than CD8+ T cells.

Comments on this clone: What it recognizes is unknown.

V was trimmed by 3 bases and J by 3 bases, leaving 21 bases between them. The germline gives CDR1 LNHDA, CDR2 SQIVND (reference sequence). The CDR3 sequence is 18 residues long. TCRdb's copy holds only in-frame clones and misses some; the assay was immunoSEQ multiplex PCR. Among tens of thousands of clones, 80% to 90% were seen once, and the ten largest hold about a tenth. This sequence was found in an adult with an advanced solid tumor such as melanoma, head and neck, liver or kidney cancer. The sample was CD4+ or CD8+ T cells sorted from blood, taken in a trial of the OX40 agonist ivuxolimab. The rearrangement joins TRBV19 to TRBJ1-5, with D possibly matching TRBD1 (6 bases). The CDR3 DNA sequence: TGTGCCAGTAGTATTCTTTGGGAACTGGGGGCCTTCAATCAGCCCCAGCATTTT. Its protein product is CASSILWELGAFNQPQHF.